The entry below describes one TCR beta chain. Its matching antigen is unknown. Germline values: CDR1 MGHDK, CDR2 SYGVNS. CDR3 length: 14 residues. Trimming took off 8 bases at V and 4 bases at J, with 18 bases between the two ends. The data were taken from a study of shared clonotypes between healthy human individuals. Points from the study as a whole: Measured sharing among donors was expected to vary with sequencing depth. Non-shared clonotypes showed lower generation probabilities than clonotypes common to all four donors.

Each subset's genomic DNA was shared equally among a number of immunoSEQ plates. On sorted subsets, replicate PCRs used approximately 190 ng DNA, or 31,000 or so T cell genomes. The table came from immunoSEQ multiplex PCR; TCRdb's copy has only in-frame clones and leaves some out. The sample comprises 1,400,000 or so clones, roughly 98.5% of which are singletons, and about 0.4% rests with the top ten. The chain links TRBV25-1 to TRBJ2-7; D perhaps matches TRBD2 (6 bases). The receptor was derived from a young man in good health. Sequencing was carried out using naive CD4+ T cells sorted from blood. Subset noted: CD45RA+ positively selected. CDR3 sequence: CASEEWAGNYEQYF. CDR3 bases: TGTGCCAGCGAAGAATGGGCGGGAAATTACGAGCAGTACTTC.